These 16 T cell receptor beta chains originate from one sample sequenced in a study of blood T cell repertoires in COVID-19. Here immunoSEQ multiplex PCR was the method, and the copy in TCRdb shows in-frame clones only, minus some. The table lists around 60,000 clones, around 81% of them singletons. The specimen sequenced was peripheral blood. The receptors were gathered from a woman aged 80 or older with active or convalescent COVID-19.

V is TRBV23-1 and J is TRBJ2-2; 10 bases line up with TRBD1. TRBV23-1 is noted as an ORF with a role that remains uncertain. J gave up 3 bases and V 2 bases, and 18 bases lay outside the gene matches. This CDR3 has 21 residues. The CDR3 bases are TGCGCCAGCAGTCAACTACCCTTCTGGACAGGGGGTAGAGAGCACACCGGGGAGCTGTTTTTT. Its protein is CASSQLPFWTGGREHTGELFF.

This clone was seen only a few times. The chain employs TRBV5-1 and TRBJ1-6, with a weak D call TRBD1 (5 bases). The V and J ends lost 0 bases and 0 bases respectively, with 13 bases between them. This CDR3 comprises 18 residues. Germline CDR1 and CDR2: SGHRS and YFSETQ. CDR3 bases: TGCGCCAGCAGCTTGGAGGCAGGGTGGGACTCCTATAATTCACCCCTCCACTTT. Protein: CASSLEAGWDSYNSPLHF.

The rearrangement joins TRBV3-1 (or the pseudogene TRBV3-2) to TRBJ2-7, with 8 bases matching TRBD2. The junction had 14 bases not matched to a gene; V was cut back by 1 base and J by 6 bases. Germline loops: CDR1 LGHDT, CDR2 YNNKEL (reference sequence). The CDR3 is 17 amino acids. CDR3 in amino acids: CASSQAPGIAGSGEQYF. For the CDR3, the DNA is TGTGCCAGCAGCCAAGCTCCCGGGATAGCGGGGTCGGGCGAGCAGTACTTC.

This clone was recorded a few times. This chain uses TRBV27 with TRBJ2-7, with TRBD1 as a possible D gene (6 bases). This CDR3 has 15 amino acids. Trimming shortened V by 4 bases and J by 3 bases, and 16 bases separated the two germline ends. From germline, CDR1 is MNHEY and CDR2 SMNVEV (reference sequence). CDR3 coding DNA: TGTGCCAGCAGTTCTCGCTTTGTAGGGGGCTACGAGCAGTACTTC. Its protein product is CASSSRFVGGYEQYF.

The chain combines TRBV7-8 with TRBJ2-7; unclear D gene. The CDR3 contains 13 residues. The V end lost 1 base, the J end lost 4 bases, and 8 bases lay between the germline ends. Germline V gives CDR1 SGHVS, CDR2 FQNEAQ. The CDR3 loop reads CASSLVPGYEQYF. Written as DNA, the CDR3 is TGTGCCAGCAGCTTAGTCCCAGGATACGAGCAGTACTTC.

The rearrangement links TRBV12-5 to TRBJ1-5; 8 positions agree with TRBD1. The V gene's germline CDR1 is LGHNT and CDR2 FRNRAP. After removal of 7 bases from V and 6 bases from J, the junction contained 5 bases not matched to a gene. The CDR3 has 13 residues. The CDR3 spells CASEGQGGQPQHF. In DNA form, the CDR3 reads TGTGCTAGTGAAGGACAGGGAGGTCAGCCCCAGCATTTT.

The chain combines TRBV5-5 with TRBJ1-1, with unresolved D. This CDR3 contains 14 residues. CDR1 is SGHKS and CDR2 is YYEKEE in the germline V gene (reference sequence). V dropped 0 bases and J dropped 3 bases, with 9 bases sitting between them. The CDR3: CASSLDSWYTEAFF. The CDR3, as DNA: TGTGCCAGCAGCTTGGACAGTTGGTACACTGAAGCTTTCTTT.

The genes are TRBV6-2 or TRBV6-3 and TRBJ2-5; 9 nucleotides match TRBD1. Germline V CDR1 and CDR2: MNHEY, SVGEGT. V lost 2 bases, J lost 4 bases, and 8 bases stayed unmatched. The CDR3 spans 16 residues. CDR3 protein: CASSYTRTGEGETQYF. CDR3 nucleotide sequence: TGTGCCAGCAGTTACACCCGGACAGGGGAGGGAGAGACCCAGTACTTC.

This chain joins TRBV11-2 and TRBJ2-7; 7 bases are shared with TRBD2. J gave up 4 bases and V 3 bases, and 9 bases lay outside the gene matches. There are 15 residues in the CDR3. Germline V CDR1 and CDR2: SGHAT, FQNNGV. CDR3 nucleotide sequence: TGTGCCAGCAGCTTCTGGCGGGGGTCACAATACGAGCAGTACTTC. Amino acids: CASSFWRGSQYEQYF.

V usage is TRBV15 and J usage is TRBJ2-6; 9 bases line up with TRBD2. This CDR3 is 17 amino acids long. J was trimmed by 2 bases and V by 5 bases; bases with no gene match: 7. CDR1 and CDR2 (germline): LNHNV, YYDKDF (reference sequence). The CDR3 DNA reads as TGTGCCACCAGCCTTGAGCGGGGGGAGGCTGGGGCCAACGTCCTGACTTTC. It translates to CATSLERGEAGANVLTF.

This chain uses TRBV18 with TRBJ2-1; the match to TRBD1 covers 7 bases. The germline V gene has CDR1 KGHSH and CDR2 LQKENI. This CDR3 spans 14 amino acids. J was trimmed by 6 bases and V by 3 bases; bases with no gene match: 5. CDR3 in amino acids: CASSPFDRANEQFF. CDR3 sequence (DNA): TGTGCCAGCTCACCTTTCGACAGGGCCAATGAGCAGTTCTTC.

The genes are TRBV25-1 and TRBJ1-1; 9 nucleotides agree with TRBD1. The CDR3 covers 18 residues. V shed 1 base, J shed 0 bases, and the junction held 9 bases outside the gene matches. The germline V gene encodes CDR1 MGHDK and CDR2 SYGVNS. CDR3 nucleotides: TGTGCCAGCAGTGAATCCCCCGGGACAGGGCTCATGAACACTGAAGCTTTCTTT. This gives the protein CASSESPGTGLMNTEAFF.

The V gene is TRBV28, the J gene TRBJ1-2; 7 positions agree with TRBD1. CDR3 length: 19 residues. The junction had 18 bases not matched to a gene; V was cut back by 4 bases and J by 1 base. The germline V gene has CDR1 MDHEN and CDR2 SYDVKM. Here the CDR3 DNA reads TGTGCCAGCAGTTCTAACACACCCGGACCAGGGGGGTATAACTATGGCTACACCTTC. It is translated as CASSSNTPGPGGYNYGYTF.

V gene TRBV27 combines with J gene TRBJ1-6; no clear D gene. CDR1 MNHEY and CDR2 SMNVEV come from the germline V gene (reference sequence). V lost 5 bases, J lost 12 bases, and 8 bases lay in between. The CDR3 runs 11 residues. The CDR3 DNA reads TGTGCCAGCAGTGCCCGAGGACCCCTCCACTTT. It codes for CASSARGPLHF.

This sequence joins TRBV27 and TRBJ2-7; TRBD1 agrees at 7 bases. The CDR3 has 13 residues. Losses at the gene ends were 8 bases for V and 6 bases for J; bases not matched to a gene: 10. CDR1 MNHEY and CDR2 SMNVEV come from the germline V gene (reference sequence). This chain's CDR3 is CASRRGPLREQYF. The CDR3 DNA follows: TGTGCCAGCCGAAGGGGGCCCTTGCGCGAGCAGTACTTC.

The chain carries TRBV7-9 and TRBJ2-1; TRBD2 aligns across 10 bases. Germline CDR1 SEHNR, CDR2 FQNEAQ (reference sequence). The CDR3 covers 15 residues. V lost 4 bases, J lost 6 bases, and 6 bases stayed unmatched. This CDR3 is CASSYSSGGLNEQFF. The CDR3 DNA follows: TGTGCCAGCAGCTACTCTAGCGGGGGCCTCAATGAGCAGTTCTTC.